These 4 T cell receptor beta chains share one sample of origin, sequenced in a study of molecular identifiers for immune sequencing clone quantification. TCRdb fed the PCR reads into MiXCR, producing one record per CDR3 protein. The sample has around 460,000 distinct CDR3 sequences; about a fifth are singletons. Source material: naive CD8+ T cells from blood, with Jurkat cell RNA spiked in. This sample's subset: FACS-sorted CD8+CD4-CCR7+CD45RA+ naive T cells. All receptors come from a human donor in good health. Some libraries in this study had Jurkat cell RNA spiked in.

This clonotype was recorded many times. The chain employs TRBV6-2 or TRBV6-3 and TRBJ1-5, with unresolved D. CDR1 MNHEY and CDR2 SVGEGT come from the germline V gene. With 4 bases removed from V and 0 bases from J, the gap between germline ends came to 28 bases. The CDR3 loop spans 21 amino acids. The CDR3 region has the DNA TGTGCCAGCAGTTTGCAGTCCCCGGGGTTTTGGTTACCCCCTAGCAATCAGCCCCAGCATTTT. Residues: CASSLQSPGFWLPPSNQPQHF.

This clonotype was seen at least ten times. This sequence joins TRBV6-1 and TRBJ1-1; D not certain. The CDR3 has 11 amino acids. Germline assignment: CDR1 MNHNS and CDR2 SASEGT. The CDR3 DNA reads TGTGCATGCGTCCAGAACACTGAAGCTTTCTTT. Translating it yields CACVQNTEAFF.

In its sample, this clonotype was seen many times. The chain links TRBV4-3 to TRBJ2-3; 9 nucleotides align to TRBD2. Germline CDR1 reads LGHNA; CDR2 reads YSLEER. J was trimmed by 2 bases and V by 0 bases; bases with no gene match: 9. The CDR3 runs 18 residues. CDR3 nucleotides: TGCGCCAGCAGCCAAGATCGTCCTAGCGGGGCCACCACAGATACGCAGTATTTT. It translates to CASSQDRPSGATTDTQYF.

On this clonotype itself: One end of the junction does not line up with germline, which may come from a read error. The rearrangement joins TRBV11-2 to TRBJ1-1, with D possibly being TRBD1 (5 bases). This CDR3 has 13 residues. Germline-derived CDR1 and CDR2 are SGHAT and FQNNGV. The DNA of the CDR3 is TGTGCCAGCAGCCCGAGGGGTTACACTGTAGCTTTCTTT. Amino acid sequence: CASSPRGYTVAFF. The complete variable domain, with remaining parts taken from reference TRBV11-2 and TRBJ1-1, reads EAGVAQSPRYKIIEKRQSVAFWCNPISGHATLYWYQQILGQGPKLLIQFQNNGVVDDSQLPKDRFSAERLKGVDSTLKIQPAKLEDSAVYLCASSPRGYTVAFFGQGTRLTVV.